This TCR beta chain was sequenced during a study of blood T cell repertoires in COVID-19. Study-level information: The cDNA or gDNA used as material had been derived from T cells, B-cell-depleted T cells, or PBMCs.

The CDR3 totals 13 residues. Trimming took 6 bases from V and 2 from J; bases not matched to a gene: 5. Looked up from germline, CDR1 is SQVTM and CDR2 is ANQGSEA. In terms of age and location, participants ranged from about 18 to 95 years and lived in approximately 26 US areas. Before being deemed recovered, Cohort 3 donors had two negative PCRs, clearance, or symptom resolution. Per the original methods: Reference gene primer amplification in the assay estimated nucleated cell counts. The assay was immunoSEQ multiplex PCR, and TCRdb's table has in-frame clones only and misses some. The V and J calls and clone size were taken over from that table, and D and trimming were inferred from the DNA. This repertoire shows about 270,000 clones, 75% to 90% found once; its top ten account for roughly 2.3%.

The V call is TRBV29-1, the J call TRBJ2-3, with 7 nucleotides matching TRBD2. Sequenced sample: PBMCs or T cells enriched from blood (not recorded which). The receptor was isolated from a woman in her late teens or twenties who had recovered from COVID-19. CDR3 nucleotide sequence: TGCAGCGTATGGGGGGGGGACACAGATACGCAGTATTTT. Encoded protein: CSVWGGDTDTQYF.